This T cell receptor (beta chain) originates from a study of cytomegalovirus exposure and HLA in healthy donors. This PCR relied on a set of 60 Vbeta primers and 13 Jbeta primers. Produced via immunoSEQ multiplex PCR; TCRdb's table is partial and in-frame only. The table has 200,000 to 250,000 clones, more than 70% seen once. The CDR3 is made up of 14 amino acids. Germline V lookup: CDR1 PRHDT, CDR2 FYEKMQ (reference sequence). The V gene lost 5 bases and the J gene lost 0 bases, with 8 bases spanning the gap. The sample taken for sequencing was PBMCs. This rearrangement joins TRBV13 to TRBJ2-4; weak D call: TRBD2 (5 bases). This receptor was obtained from a human donor in good health. CDR3 nucleotide sequence: TGTGCCAGCAGCATCGGGGTAGCCAAAAACATTCAGTACTTC. It yields the protein CASSIGVAKNIQYF.